Presented here are 10 T cell receptor beta chains from one specimen sequenced in a study of T cell changes during pregnancy in multiple sclerosis. Profiling relied on immunoSEQ multiplex PCR, and the TCRdb table lists in-frame clones only, not all of them. The profile shows about 20,000 clones, about 84% of them singletons. This specimen consisted of CD8+ T cells from peripheral blood mononuclear cells, obtained after pregnancy. The source of these receptors is a female donor with multiple sclerosis, enrolled in a pregnancy study.

The chain joins TRBV15 to TRBJ1-2; no clear D. Germline CDR1 is LNHNV and CDR2 is YYDKDF (reference sequence). The CDR3 loop spans 13 amino acids. Trimming pared 0 bases from V and 8 bases from J, leaving 10 bases between. DNA of the CDR3: TGTGCCACCAGCAGAGATGGTGAGGTGGGCTACACCTTC. Translation: CATSRDGEVGYTF. Complete variable domain (other parts from reference TRBV15 and TRBJ1-2): DAMVIQNPRYQVTQFGKPVTLSCSQTLNHNVMYWYQQKSSQAPKLLFHYYDKDFNNEADTPDNFQSRRPNTSFCFLDIRSPGLGDTAMYLCATSRDGEVGYTFGSGTRLTVV.

CDR3 nucleotides: TGTGCCAGTAGTCCGGAGGGGATCGCAGATACGCAGTATTTT. Its protein product is CASSPEGIADTQYF. This rearrangement joins TRBV19 to TRBJ2-3; possible D gene TRBD2, 6 bases. CDR1 is LNHDA, CDR2 SQIVND, per germline (reference sequence). Trimming pared 5 bases from V and 4 bases from J, leaving 13 bases between. This CDR3 region has 14 residues.

The chain has TRBV7-3 and TRBJ2-7; 9 bases agree with TRBD1. Germline CDR1 SGHTA, CDR2 FQGTGA. V lost 2 bases and J lost 4; bases outside the gene matches: 3. The CDR3 totals 14 residues. CDR3 DNA sequence: TGTGCCAGCAGCTTAGAGGACAGGGGTTACGAGCAGTACTTC. Protein: CASSLEDRGYEQYF.

V usage is TRBV28 and J usage is TRBJ2-1, with 7 bases aligning to TRBD2. The CDR3 is 14 residues long. Germline loops: CDR1 MDHEN, CDR2 SYDVKM. The ends lost 9 bases at V and 3 bases at J; junction bases unmatched: 8. The DNA for the CDR3 is TGTGCCAGTCGACTAGCTGATGACTACAATGAGCAGTTCTTC. This encodes CASRLADDYNEQFF. Complete variable domain (other parts from reference TRBV28 and TRBJ2-1): DVKVTQSSRYLVKRTGEKVFLECVQDMDHENMFWYRQDPGLGLRLIYFSYDVKMKEKGDIPEGYSVSREKKERFSLILESASTNQTSMYLCASRLADDYNEQFFGPGTRLTVL.

This clone was seen a handful of times. The V and J genes are TRBV5-6 and TRBJ2-1; TRBD2 agrees at 8 bases. Losses at the gene ends were 3 bases for V and 1 base for J; bases not matched to a gene: 3. This CDR3 comprises 15 residues. Germline V gene data show CDR1 as SGHDT and CDR2 as YYEEEE. The CDR3 DNA sequence: TGTGCCAGCAGCTGGAGCGGGGGTTCCTACAATGAGCAGTTCTTC. Amino acids: CASSWSGGSYNEQFF.

This clone came up a few times. V usage is TRBV6-1 and J usage is TRBJ2-1; TRBD2 agrees at 10 bases. The CDR3 is 15 residues long. Per germline, CDR1 MNHNS and CDR2 SASEGT. The junction had 5 bases not matched to a gene; V was cut back by 4 bases and J by 5 bases. CDR3 amino acids: CASSGLAGDNNEQFF. DNA of the CDR3: TGTGCCAGCAGTGGGCTAGCGGGAGATAACAATGAGCAGTTCTTC.

The J gene is TRBJ2-7, the V gene TRBV5-5, with 10 bases aligning to TRBD2. Germline V gene lookup returns CDR1 SGHKS and CDR2 YYEKEE (reference sequence). CDR3 size: 14 residues. With V trimmed by 6 bases and J by 0 bases, 3 bases remained unmatched. This chain's CDR3 is CASNSGGFSYEQYF. DNA of the CDR3: TGTGCCAGCAATAGCGGGGGGTTCTCCTACGAGCAGTACTTC.

This chain uses TRBV11-3 with TRBJ1-3; no reliable D call. The CDR3 covers 18 residues. The V and J ends lost 5 bases and 1 base respectively, with 21 bases between them. The V gene's germline CDR1 is SGHNT and CDR2 YENEEA. CDR3 loop: CASSIPQVIGSSGNTIYF. The CDR3 nucleotides read TGTGCCAGCAGCATCCCCCAGGTGATTGGGTCTTCTGGAAACACCATATATTTT.

The genes are TRBV29-1 and TRBJ2-1; 8 bases map to TRBD2. The germline V gene encodes CDR1 SQVTM and CDR2 ANQGSEA. This CDR3 has 15 amino acids. The V gene end was trimmed by 3 bases and the J gene end by 2 bases; junction bases not matched to a gene: 6. CDR3 sequence (DNA): TGCAGCGTTGAGGGGGTAGCGGGGCCCTACAATGAGCAGTTCTTC. It translates to CSVEGVAGPYNEQFF.

This clone has a handful of counts. The chain carries TRBV5-6 and TRBJ2-5, with D hard to call. Per germline, CDR1 SGHDT and CDR2 YYEEEE. V lost 2 bases, J lost 3 bases, and 2 bases lay in between. The CDR3 spans 11 residues. The CDR3 sequence: CASSFKETQYF. CDR3 bases: TGTGCCAGCAGCTTCAAAGAGACCCAGTACTTC.